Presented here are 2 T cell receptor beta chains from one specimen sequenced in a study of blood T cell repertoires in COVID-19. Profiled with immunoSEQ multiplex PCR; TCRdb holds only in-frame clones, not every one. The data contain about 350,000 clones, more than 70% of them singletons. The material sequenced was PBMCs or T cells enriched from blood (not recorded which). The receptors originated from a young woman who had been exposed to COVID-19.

In DNA, the CDR3 is TGTGCCAGCAGTTTAGGGGCGAAGCAAAACGAGCAGTACTTC. It translates to CASSLGAKQNEQYF. V usage is TRBV28 and J usage is TRBJ2-7; perhaps TRBD1 as D (5 bases). Germline V CDR1 and CDR2: MDHEN, SYDVKM. There are 14 residues in the CDR3. V was cut by 2 bases and J by 5 bases, with 13 bases left in between.

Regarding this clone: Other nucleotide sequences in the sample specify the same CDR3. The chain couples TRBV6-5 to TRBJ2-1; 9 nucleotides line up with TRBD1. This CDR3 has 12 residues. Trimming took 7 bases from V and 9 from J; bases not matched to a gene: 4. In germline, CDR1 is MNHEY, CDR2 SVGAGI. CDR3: CASTRQGGEQFF. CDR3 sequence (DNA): TGTGCCAGCACACGACAGGGGGGTGAGCAGTTCTTC.